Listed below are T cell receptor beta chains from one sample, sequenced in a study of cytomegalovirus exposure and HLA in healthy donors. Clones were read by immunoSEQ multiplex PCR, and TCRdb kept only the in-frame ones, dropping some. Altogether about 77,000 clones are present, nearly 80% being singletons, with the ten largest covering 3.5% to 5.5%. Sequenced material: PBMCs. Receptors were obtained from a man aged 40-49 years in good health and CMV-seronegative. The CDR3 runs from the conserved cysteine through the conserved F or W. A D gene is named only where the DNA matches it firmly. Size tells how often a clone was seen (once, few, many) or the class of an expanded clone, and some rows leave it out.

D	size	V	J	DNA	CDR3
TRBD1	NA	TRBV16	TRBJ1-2	TGTGCCAGCAGTCCGACAGGGGGCGATGGCTACACCTTC	CASSPTGGDGYTF
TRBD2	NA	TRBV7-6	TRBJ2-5	TGTGCCAGCAGCCAACCCATGCGGGAGCCGGAGGGGGAGACCCAGTACTTC	CASSQPMREPEGETQYF
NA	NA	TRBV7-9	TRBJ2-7	TGTGCCAGCACTCCTGCGAGTAGAGCCGAGCAGTACTTC	CASTPASRAEQYF
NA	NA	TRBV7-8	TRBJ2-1	TGTGCCAGCGGACTATCGGGCAGGATGTTTTACAATGAGCAGTTCTTC	CASGLSGRMFYNEQFF
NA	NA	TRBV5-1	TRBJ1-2	TGCGCCAGCAGCCCGGAGGGGAACTATGGCTACACCTTC	CASSPEGNYGYTF
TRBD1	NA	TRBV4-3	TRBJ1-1	TGCGCCAGCAGCCCCGGACAGGGGAACACTGAAGCTTTCTTT	CASSPGQGNTEAFF
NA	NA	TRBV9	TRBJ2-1	TGTGCCAGCAGCGTAGTTGGGACTCCCTTCCGCGATGAGCAGTTCTTC	CASSVVGTPFRDEQFF
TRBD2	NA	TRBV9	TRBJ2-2	TGTGCCAGCAGCGTAGCCAGCGGGAGGGCCTCGAACACCGGGGAGCTGTTTTTT	CASSVASGRASNTGELFF
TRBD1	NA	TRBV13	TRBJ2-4	TGTGCCAGCAGCTCTCGGACAGGGGGAAAAAACATTCAGTACTTC	CASSSRTGGKNIQYF
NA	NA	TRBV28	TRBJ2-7	TGTGCCAGCAGTTTAGACCCAGAGGCCGAGCAGTACTTC	CASSLDPEAEQYF
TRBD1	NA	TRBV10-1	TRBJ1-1	TGCGCCAGCACCGTAGACAGGGTCACTGAAGCTTTCTTT	CASTVDRVTEAFF
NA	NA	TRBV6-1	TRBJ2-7	TGTGCCAGCAGGGAGGCACAGGGCTCTCCTAAGCAGTACTTC	CASREAQGSPKQYF
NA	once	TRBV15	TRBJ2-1	TGTGCCACCCTACCCGCGGGCTCCTACAATGAGCAGTTCTTC	CATLPAGSYNEQFF
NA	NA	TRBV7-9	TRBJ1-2	TGTGCCAGCAGGAGCCAGGGTGGCTACACCTTC	CASRSQGGYTF
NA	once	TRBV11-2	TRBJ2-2	TGTGCCAGCAGCTTCGGTTTTATCCACGGGGAGCTGTTTTTT	CASSFGFIHGELFF
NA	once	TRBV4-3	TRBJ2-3	TGCGCCAGCAGCCAAGATACAATCACAGATACGCAGTATTTT	CASSQDTITDTQYF
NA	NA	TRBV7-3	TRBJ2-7	TGTGCCAGCAGCCCCGACAGCCAACTAAACGAGCAGTACTTC	CASSPDSQLNEQYF
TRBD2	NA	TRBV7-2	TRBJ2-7	TGTGCCAGCAGCTTAGTAGGACTAGCGGCCTACGAGCAGTACTTC	CASSLVGLAAYEQYF
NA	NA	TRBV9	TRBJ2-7	TGTGCCAGCAGTCGAGGGGGCTCCTACGAGCAGTACTTC	CASSRGGSYEQYF
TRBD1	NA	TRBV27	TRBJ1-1	TGTGCCAGCAGCCCCCGGACAGGGGGCCGTGAAGCTTTCTTT	CASSPRTGGREAFF
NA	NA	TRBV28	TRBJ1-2	TGTGCCAGCAGTCCGCCTAGGAACTATGGCTACACCTTC	CASSPPRNYGYTF
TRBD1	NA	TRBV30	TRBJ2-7	TGTGCCTGGAGTCGACAGGGGGGCGAGCAGTACTTC	CAWSRQGGEQYF
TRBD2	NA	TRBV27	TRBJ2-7	TGTGCCAGCAGTCGGCGGGAGGGCAGCTACGAGCAGTACTTC	CASSRREGSYEQYF
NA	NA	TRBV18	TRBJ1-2	TGTGCCAGCTCACCTTCAGGGAGGGACTATGTCGGCTACACCTTC	CASSPSGRDYVGYTF
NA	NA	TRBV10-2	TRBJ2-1	TGCGCCAGCACCCGAAGCGATGAGCAGTTCTTC	CASTRSDEQFF